This section outlines one T cell receptor (beta chain) sequence together with its context. This clonotype was seen at least ten times. It lacks a known antigen. Base quality data are lacking; no much larger clone is found one base away. These data belong to a study of breast tumors, draining lymph nodes, adjacent tissues (dated by TCRdb to the mid-2010s). A note on the overall study: In breast cancer patients, the study compared the TCR beta repertoires of tumor, adjacent nontumor tissue and axillary lymph nodes. The study was designed to assess the relationships and possible T-cell exchange between tumor, surrounding tissue and draining lymph node repertoires in human breast cancer. Results and caveats for the whole study, not just this receptor: The data were judged consistent with most tumor T cells deriving from the lymph node and then expanding within tumor tissue. Tumor and nontumor tissue repertoires were found to be significantly more similar in luminal-like than in basal-like breast cancer. Rather than being directly demonstrated, the conclusion that tumor T cells originate in lymph nodes was presented as consistent with a hypothesis. T-cell repertoire diversity in tumors was found to be lower than in lymph nodes but higher than in nontumor tissue, and preferential V and J gene usage was observed.

Sequencing instrument: Illumina HiSeq 2000. Multiplex PCR amplification was used to generate the TCR beta chain libraries. High-throughput sequencing was used to analyze the amplified TCR beta chain products. Using fastp trimming at Q25 and MiXCR clonotype assembly, TCRdb reanalyzed the public sequencing data and kept in-frame beta chains. Under each unique CDR3 protein, matching rows form one entry showing the most common genes and DNA. The sample records about 35,000 distinct CDR3 sequences, 36% of which are singletons. Roughly 10% of the sample is held by the ten biggest clonotypes. CDR1 and CDR2 are drawn from the germline V gene: MNHNS, SASEGT. The junction shows trimming of 5 bases on V and 1 base on J, and the gene matches do not reach 7 bases of it. Reading from cysteine to phenylalanine, the CDR3 counts 15 amino acids. Here the CDR3 DNA is all that survives: 45 bases in frame from base 1.

The sequence links TRBV6-1 to TRBJ2-5; 7 nucleotides in the junction match TRBD2. The clonotype was recovered from a female donor with breast cancer. Some clones in this sample may be carry-over from other donors' samples. Sequencing was done on a sample of breast tumor tissue. The CDR3 has the sequence CASSYGGSFQETQYF. In nucleotide form, the sequence is TGTGCCAGCAGTTACGGCGGGAGCTTCCAAGAGACCCAGTACTTC.